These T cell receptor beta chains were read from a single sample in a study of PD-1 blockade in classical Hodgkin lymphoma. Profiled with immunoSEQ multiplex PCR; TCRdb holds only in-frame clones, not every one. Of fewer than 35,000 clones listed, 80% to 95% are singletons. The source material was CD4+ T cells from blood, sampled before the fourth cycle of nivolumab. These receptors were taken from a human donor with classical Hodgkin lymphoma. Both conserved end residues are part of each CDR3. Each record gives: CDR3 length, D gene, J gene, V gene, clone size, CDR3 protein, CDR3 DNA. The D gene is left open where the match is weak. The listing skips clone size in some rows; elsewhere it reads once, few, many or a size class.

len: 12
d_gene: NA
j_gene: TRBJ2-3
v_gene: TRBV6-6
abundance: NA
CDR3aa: CASSASTDTQYF
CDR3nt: TGTGCCAGCAGCGCTAGCACGGATACGCAGTATTTT

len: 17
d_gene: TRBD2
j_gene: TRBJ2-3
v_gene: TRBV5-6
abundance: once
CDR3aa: CASSRGGTSGFTDTQYF
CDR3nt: TGTGCCAGCAGCCGAGGGGGGACTAGCGGGTTCACAGATACGCAGTATTTT

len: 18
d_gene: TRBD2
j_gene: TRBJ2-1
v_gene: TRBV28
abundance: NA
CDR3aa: CASSPHRLAGGLYNEQFF
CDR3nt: TGTGCCAGCAGCCCACACAGATTAGCGGGAGGTCTCTACAATGAGCAGTTCTTC

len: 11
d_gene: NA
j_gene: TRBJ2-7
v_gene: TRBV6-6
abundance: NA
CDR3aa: CASSLDDEQYF
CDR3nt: TGTGCCAGCAGTTTGGACGACGAGCAGTACTTC

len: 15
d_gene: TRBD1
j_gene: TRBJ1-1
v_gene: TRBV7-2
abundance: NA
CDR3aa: CASSWYDRGNTEAFF
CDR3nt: TGTGCCAGCAGCTGGTATGACAGGGGGAACACTGAAGCTTTCTTT

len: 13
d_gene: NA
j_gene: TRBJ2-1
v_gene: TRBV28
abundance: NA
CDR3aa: CASSLSKVGEQFF
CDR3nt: TGTGCCAGCAGTTTATCTAAGGTGGGTGAGCAGTTCTTC

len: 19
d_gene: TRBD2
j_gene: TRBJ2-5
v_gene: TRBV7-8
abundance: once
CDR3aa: CASSPFGGTSRPQRETQYF
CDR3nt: TGTGCCAGCAGCCCATTTGGTGGGACTAGCAGACCCCAACGAGAGACCCAGTACTTC

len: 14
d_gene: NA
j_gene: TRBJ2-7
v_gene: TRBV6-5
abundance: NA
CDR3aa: CASTDNRVPYEQYF
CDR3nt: TGTGCCAGCACTGATAACAGGGTCCCCTACGAGCAGTACTTC

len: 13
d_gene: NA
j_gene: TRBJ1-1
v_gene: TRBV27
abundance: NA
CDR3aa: CASSLVGNTEAFF
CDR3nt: TGTGCCAGCAGTTTGGTAGGGAACACTGAAGCTTTCTTT

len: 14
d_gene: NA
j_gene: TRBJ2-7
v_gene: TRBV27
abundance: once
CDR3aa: CASIGPSSSYEQYF
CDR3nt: TGTGCCAGCATAGGCCCTTCCTCGTCCTACGAGCAGTACTTC

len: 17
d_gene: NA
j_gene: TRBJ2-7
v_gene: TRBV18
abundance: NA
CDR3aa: CASSPSLGTNLEDEQYF
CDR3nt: TGTGCCAGCTCACCATCCCTTGGGACCAATCTTGAGGACGAGCAGTACTTC

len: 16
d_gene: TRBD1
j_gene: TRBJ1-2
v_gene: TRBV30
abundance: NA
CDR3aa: CAWRPLGTEDYYGYTF
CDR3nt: TGTGCCTGGAGGCCTCTCGGGACAGAAGATTACTATGGCTACACCTTC

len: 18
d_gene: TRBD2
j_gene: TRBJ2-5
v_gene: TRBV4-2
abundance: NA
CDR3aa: CASSQDVLAVAVYSTQYF
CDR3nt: TGTGCCAGCAGCCAAGATGTACTAGCGGTTGCGGTGTATAGTACCCAGTACTTC

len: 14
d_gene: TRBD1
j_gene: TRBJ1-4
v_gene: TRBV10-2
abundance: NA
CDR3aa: CASRDRVFNEKLFF
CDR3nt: TGCGCCAGCAGGGACAGGGTATTTAATGAAAAACTGTTTTTT

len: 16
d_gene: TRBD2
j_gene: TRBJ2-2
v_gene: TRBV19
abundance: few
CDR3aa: CASTGGLAQNTGELFF
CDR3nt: TGTGCCAGTACTGGGGGACTAGCGCAGAACACCGGGGAGCTGTTTTTT

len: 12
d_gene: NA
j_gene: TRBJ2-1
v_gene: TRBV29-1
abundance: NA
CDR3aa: CSVEHYYNEQFF
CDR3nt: TGCAGCGTTGAGCATTATTACAATGAGCAGTTCTTC

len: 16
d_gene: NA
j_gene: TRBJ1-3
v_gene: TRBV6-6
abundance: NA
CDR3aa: CASSYSAASAGNTIYF
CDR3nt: TGTGCCAGCAGTTATAGTGCAGCATCAGCCGGAAACACCATATATTTT

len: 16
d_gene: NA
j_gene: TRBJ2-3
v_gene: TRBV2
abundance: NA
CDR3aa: CASSPGEGALGDTQYF
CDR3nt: TGTGCCAGCAGCCCAGGGGAGGGGGCCCTCGGGGATACGCAGTATTTT

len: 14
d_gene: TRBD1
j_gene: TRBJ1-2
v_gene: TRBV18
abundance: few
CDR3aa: CASSSNRDRVGYTF
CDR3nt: TGTGCCAGCTCATCCAACCGGGACAGGGTCGGCTACACCTTC

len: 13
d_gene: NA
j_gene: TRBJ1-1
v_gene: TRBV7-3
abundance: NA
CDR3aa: CASSFQGSTEAFF
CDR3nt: TGTGCCAGCAGCTTCCAGGGGTCCACTGAAGCTTTCTTT

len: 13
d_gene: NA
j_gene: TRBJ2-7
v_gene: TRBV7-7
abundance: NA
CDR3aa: CASSLWGPGEQYF
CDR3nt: TGTGCTAGCAGCTTGTGGGGGCCGGGGGAGCAGTACTTC

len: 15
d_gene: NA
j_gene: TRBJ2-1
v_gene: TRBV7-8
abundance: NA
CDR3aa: CASSLVTGGYNEQFF
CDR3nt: TGTGCCAGCAGCTTAGTCACGGGTGGGTACAATGAGCAGTTCTTC

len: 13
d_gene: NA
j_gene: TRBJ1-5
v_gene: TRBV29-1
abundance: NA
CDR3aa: CSVGGVSNQPQHF
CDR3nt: TGCAGCGTGGGAGGGGTTAGCAATCAGCCCCAGCATTTT

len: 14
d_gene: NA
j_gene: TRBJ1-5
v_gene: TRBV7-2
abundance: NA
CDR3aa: CASSPAWNNQPQHF
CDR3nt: TGTGCCAGCAGCCCAGCGTGGAACAATCAGCCCCAGCATTTT

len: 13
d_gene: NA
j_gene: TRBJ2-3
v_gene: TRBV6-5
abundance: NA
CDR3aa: CASSYSPTDTQYF
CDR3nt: TGTGCCAGCAGTTACTCCCCCACAGATACGCAGTATTTT

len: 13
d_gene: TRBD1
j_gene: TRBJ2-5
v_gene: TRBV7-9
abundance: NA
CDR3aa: CASSKRDRETQYF
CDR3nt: TGTGCCAGCAGCAAGAGGGACAGAGAGACCCAGTACTTC

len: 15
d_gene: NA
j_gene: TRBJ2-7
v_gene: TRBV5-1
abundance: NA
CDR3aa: CASSLAGKASYEQYF
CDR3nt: TGCGCCAGCAGCTTGGCAGGGAAGGCGTCCTACGAGCAGTACTTC

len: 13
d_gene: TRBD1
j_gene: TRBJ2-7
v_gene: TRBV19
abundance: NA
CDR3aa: CASSGTDRYEQYF
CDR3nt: TGTGCCAGCTCCGGGACAGACAGATACGAGCAGTACTTC

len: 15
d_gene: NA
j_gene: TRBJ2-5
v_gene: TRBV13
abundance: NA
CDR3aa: CASSSPTESQETQYF
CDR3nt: TGTGCCAGCAGCTCTCCTACTGAATCTCAAGAGACCCAGTACTTC

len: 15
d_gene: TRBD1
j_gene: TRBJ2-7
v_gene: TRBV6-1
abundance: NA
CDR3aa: CASRPTGGLSYEQYF
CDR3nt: TGTGCCAGCAGGCCTACAGGGGGTCTCAGCTACGAGCAGTACTTC

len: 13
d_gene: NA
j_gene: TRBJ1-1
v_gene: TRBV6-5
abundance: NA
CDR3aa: CASSLWVNTEAFF
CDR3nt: TGTGCCAGCAGCCTCTGGGTGAACACTGAAGCTTTCTTT

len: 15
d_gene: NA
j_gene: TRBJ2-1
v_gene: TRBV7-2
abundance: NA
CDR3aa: CASSLRQSSYNEQFF
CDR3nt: TGTGCCAGCAGCCTACGTCAGAGCTCCTACAATGAGCAGTTCTTC

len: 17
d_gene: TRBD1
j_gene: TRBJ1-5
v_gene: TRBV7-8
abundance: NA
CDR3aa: CASSLYGTGNSNQPQHF
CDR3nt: TGTGCCAGCAGCTTGTATGGGACAGGAAATAGCAATCAGCCCCAGCATTTT

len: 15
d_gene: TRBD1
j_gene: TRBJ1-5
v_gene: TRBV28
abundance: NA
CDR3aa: CASSIQTGANQPQHF
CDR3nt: TGTGCCAGCAGTATACAGACAGGGGCCAATCAGCCCCAGCATTTT

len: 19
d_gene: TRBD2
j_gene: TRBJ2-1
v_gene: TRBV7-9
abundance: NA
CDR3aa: CASSPGTSGRAGFYNEQFF
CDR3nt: TGTGCCAGCAGTCCGGGGACTAGCGGGAGGGCCGGGTTCTACAATGAGCAGTTCTTC

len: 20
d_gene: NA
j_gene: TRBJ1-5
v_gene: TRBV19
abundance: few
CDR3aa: CASSFPRGGVHRGANQPQHF
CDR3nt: TGTGCCAGTAGCTTCCCAAGGGGAGGGGTCCACCGCGGCGCAAATCAGCCCCAGCATTTT

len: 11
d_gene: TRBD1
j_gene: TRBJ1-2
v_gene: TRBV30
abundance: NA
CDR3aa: CAGRTGEGYTF
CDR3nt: TGTGCCGGCCGGACAGGGGAAGGCTACACCTTC

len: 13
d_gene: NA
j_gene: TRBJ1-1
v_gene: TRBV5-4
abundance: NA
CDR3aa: CASSSTREPEAFF
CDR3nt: TGTGCCAGCAGTTCAACACGGGAACCTGAAGCTTTCTTT

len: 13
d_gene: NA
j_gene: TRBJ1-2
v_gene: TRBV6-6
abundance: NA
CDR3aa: CASSFGQLYGYTF
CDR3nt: TGTGCCAGCAGTTTCGGACAGCTATATGGCTACACCTTC

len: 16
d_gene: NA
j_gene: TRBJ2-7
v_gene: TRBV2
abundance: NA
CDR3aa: CASSVEARVISYEQYF
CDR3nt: TGTGCCAGCAGTGTAGAAGCCAGGGTGATCTCATACGAGCAGTACTTC